This T cell receptor beta chain is drawn from a study of T-cell memory formation after mild COVID-19. The study, taken as a whole, reports: Contracting clones from day 15 to 85 showed balanced CD4/CD8; later expanders favored CD4+. Among CD4+ contracting clones, most were CM and EM, and CD8+ ones EMRA.

TCR alpha and TCR beta cDNA libraries carrying sample barcodes and UMIs came from 5'RACE with constant-segment primers. Via MiXCR, TCRdb re-called the 5' RACE reads, giving one row per CDR3 protein. The sample has a few hundred thousand distinct CDR3 sequences, roughly 26% seen once. This clonotype has just a few counts. What it binds is not known. The CDR3 contains 13 residues. V was pared by 5 bases and J by 3 bases, with 3 bases of the junction left unmatched. Germline V CDR1 and CDR2: MNHEY, SMNVEV (reference sequence). The receptor was isolated from an adult woman who had mild COVID-19 (a few samples of this study predate the infection). Cell type and time point are not known. The sequenced sample consisted of PBMCs or a T cell subset sorted from them (not recorded which). This rearrangement joins TRBV27 to TRBJ2-7; 8 bases are shared with TRBD1. The DNA of the CDR3 is TGTGCCAGCAGTCGGACAGGGTACTACGAGCAGTACTTC. This codes for CASSRTGYYEQYF.